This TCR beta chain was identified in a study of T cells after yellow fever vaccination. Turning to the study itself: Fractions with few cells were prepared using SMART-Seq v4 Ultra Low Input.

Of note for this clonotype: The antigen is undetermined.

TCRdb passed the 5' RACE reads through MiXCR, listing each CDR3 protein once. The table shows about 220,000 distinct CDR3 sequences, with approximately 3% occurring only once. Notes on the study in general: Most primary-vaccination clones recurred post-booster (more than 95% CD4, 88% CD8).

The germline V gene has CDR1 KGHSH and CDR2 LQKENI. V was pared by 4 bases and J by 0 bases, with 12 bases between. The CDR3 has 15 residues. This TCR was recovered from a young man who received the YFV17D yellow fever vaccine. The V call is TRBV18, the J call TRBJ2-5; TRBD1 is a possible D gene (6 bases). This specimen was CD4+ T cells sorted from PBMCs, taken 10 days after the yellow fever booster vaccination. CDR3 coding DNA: TGTGCCAGCTCACAGGGGGACGGAAACCAAGAGACCCAGTACTTC. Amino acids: CASSQGDGNQETQYF.